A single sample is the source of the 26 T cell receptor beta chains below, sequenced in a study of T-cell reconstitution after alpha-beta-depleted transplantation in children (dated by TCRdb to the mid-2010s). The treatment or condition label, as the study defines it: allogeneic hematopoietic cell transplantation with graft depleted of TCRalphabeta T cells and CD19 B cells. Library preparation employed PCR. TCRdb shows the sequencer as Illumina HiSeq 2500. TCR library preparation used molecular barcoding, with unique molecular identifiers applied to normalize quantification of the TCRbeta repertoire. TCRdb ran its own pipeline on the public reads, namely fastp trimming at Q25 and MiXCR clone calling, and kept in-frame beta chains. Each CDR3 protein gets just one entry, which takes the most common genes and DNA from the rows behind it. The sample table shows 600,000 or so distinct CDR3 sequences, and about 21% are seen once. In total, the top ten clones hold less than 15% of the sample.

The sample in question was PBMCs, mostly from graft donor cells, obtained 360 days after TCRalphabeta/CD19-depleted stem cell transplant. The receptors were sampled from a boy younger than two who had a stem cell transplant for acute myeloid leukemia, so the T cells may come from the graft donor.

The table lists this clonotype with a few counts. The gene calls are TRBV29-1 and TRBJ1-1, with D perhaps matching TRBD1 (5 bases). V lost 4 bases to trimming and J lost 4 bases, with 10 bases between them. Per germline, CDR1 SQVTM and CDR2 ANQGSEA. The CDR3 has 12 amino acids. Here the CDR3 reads CSVAQGGTEAFF. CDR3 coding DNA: TGCAGCGTTGCGCAGGGTGGCACTGAAGCTTTCTTT.

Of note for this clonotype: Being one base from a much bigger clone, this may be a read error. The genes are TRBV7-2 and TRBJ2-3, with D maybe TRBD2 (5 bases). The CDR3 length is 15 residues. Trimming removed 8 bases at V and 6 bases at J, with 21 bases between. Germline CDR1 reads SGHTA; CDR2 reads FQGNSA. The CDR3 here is CASGSGVVTADTQYF. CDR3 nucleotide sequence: TGTGCCAGCGGCTCCGGGGTAGTGACGGCGGATACGCAGTATTTT.

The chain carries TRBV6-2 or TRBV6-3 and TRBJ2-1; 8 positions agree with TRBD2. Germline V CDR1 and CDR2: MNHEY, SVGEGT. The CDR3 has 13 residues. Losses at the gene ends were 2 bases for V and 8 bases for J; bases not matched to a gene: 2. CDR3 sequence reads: CASSYRRGDEQFF. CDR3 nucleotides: TGTGCCAGCAGTTACAGGCGGGGGGATGAGCAGTTCTTC.

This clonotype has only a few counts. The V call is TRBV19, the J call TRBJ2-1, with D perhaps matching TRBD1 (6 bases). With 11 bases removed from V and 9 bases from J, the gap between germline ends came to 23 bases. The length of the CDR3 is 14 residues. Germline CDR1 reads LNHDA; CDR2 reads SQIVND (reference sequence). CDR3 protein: CAPRVGGPGREQFF. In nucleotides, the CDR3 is TGTGCCCCTCGTGTTGGGGGCCCAGGCCGTGAGCAGTTCTTC.

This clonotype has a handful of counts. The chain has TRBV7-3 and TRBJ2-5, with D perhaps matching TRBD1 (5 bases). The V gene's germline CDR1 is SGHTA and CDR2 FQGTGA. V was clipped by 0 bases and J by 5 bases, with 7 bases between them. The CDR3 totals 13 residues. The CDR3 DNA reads TGTGCCAGCAGCTTAACAGGGGATGAGACCCAGTACTTC. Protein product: CASSLTGDETQYF.

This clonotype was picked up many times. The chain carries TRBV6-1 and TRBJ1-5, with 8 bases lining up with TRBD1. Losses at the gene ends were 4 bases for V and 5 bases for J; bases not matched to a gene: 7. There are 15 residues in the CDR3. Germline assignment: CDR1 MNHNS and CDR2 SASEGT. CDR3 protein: CASSVDRGSYQPQHF. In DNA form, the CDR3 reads TGTGCCAGCAGTGTCGACAGGGGTAGTTATCAGCCCCAGCATTTT.

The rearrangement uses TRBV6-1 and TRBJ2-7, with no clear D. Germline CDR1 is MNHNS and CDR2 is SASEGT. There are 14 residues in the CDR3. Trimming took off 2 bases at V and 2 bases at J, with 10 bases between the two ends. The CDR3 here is CASSERTVTYEQYV. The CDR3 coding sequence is TGTGCCAGCAGTGAAAGGACGGTCACCTACGAGCAGTACGTC.

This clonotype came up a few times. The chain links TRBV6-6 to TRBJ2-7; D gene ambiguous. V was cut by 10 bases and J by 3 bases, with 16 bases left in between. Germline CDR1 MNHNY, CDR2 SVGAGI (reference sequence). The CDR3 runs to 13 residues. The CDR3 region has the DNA TGTGCCACCAAATCGGGCAATGTCTACGAGCAGTACTTC. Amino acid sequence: CATKSGNVYEQYF.

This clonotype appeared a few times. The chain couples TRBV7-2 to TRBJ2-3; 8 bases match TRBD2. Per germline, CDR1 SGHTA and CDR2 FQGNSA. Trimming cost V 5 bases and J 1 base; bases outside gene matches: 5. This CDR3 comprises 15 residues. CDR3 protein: CASSTSGGGTDTQYF. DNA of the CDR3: TGTGCCAGCAGCACGAGCGGGGGTGGCACAGATACGCAGTATTTT.

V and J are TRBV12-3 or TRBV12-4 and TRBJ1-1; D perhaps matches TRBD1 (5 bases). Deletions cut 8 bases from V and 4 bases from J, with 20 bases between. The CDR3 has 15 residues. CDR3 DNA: TGTGCCAGCCTCCCCGTCCAGGGCCGGACCACTGAAGCTTTCTTT. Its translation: CASLPVQGRTTEAFF.

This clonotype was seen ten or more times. CDR3 DNA: TGTGCCAGCAGCCCGGGGAAGAGAAGCCAGTACTTC. Protein: CASSPGKRSQYF. This chain uses TRBV28 with TRBJ2-5; maybe TRBD2 (5 bases). V lost 6 bases to trimming and J lost 10 bases, with 15 bases between them. This CDR3 has 12 residues. Germline V gives CDR1 MDHEN, CDR2 SYDVKM. Full variable domain (missing parts from reference TRBV28 and TRBJ2-5): DVKVTQSSRYLVKRTGEKVFLECVQDMDHENMFWYRQDPGLGLRLIYFSYDVKMKEKGDIPEGYSVSREKKERFSLILESASTNQTSMYLCASSPGKRSQYFGPGTRLLVL.

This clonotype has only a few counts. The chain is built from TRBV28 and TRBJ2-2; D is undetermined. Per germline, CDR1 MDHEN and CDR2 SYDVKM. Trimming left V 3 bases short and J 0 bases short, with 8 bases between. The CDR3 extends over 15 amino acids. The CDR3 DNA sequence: TGTGCCAGCAGTTTCGGCTATTCGAACACCGGGGAGCTGTTTTTT. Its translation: CASSFGYSNTGELFF.

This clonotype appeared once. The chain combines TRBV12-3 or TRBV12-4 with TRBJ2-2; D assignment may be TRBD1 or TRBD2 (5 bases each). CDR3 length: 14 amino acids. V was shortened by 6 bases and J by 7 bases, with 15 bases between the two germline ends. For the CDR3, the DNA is TGTGCCAGCAGCCACCCGGGGCCACTCGGGGAGCTGTTTTTT. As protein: CASSHPGPLGELFF.

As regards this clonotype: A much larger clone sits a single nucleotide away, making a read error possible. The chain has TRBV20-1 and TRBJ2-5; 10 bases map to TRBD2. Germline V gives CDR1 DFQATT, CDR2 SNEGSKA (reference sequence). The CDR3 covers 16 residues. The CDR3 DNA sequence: TGCTGTGCTTCCGCGAGGACTAGCGGTGTAGGGGAGACCCAGTACTTC. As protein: CCASARTSGVGETQYF.

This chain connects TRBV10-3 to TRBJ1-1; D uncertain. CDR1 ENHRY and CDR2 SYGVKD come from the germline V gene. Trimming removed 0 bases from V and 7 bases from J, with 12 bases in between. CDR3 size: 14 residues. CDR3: CAISESWQPLEAFF. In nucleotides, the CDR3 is TGTGCCATCAGTGAGTCCTGGCAGCCACTTGAAGCTTTCTTT.

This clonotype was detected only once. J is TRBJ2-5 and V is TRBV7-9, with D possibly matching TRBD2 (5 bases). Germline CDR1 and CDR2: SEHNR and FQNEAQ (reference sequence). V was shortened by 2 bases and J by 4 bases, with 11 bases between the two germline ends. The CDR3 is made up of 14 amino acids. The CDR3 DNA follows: TGTGCCAGCAGCTTATTAAGAGGGCCAGAGACCCAGTACTTC. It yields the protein CASSLLRGPETQYF. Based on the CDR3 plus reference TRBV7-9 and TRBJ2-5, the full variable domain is DTGVSQNPRHKITKRGQNVTFRCDPISEHNRLYWYRQTLGQGPEFLTYFQNEAQLEKSRLLSDRFSAERPKGSFSTLEIQRTEQGDSAMYLCASSLLRGPETQYFGPGTRLLVL.

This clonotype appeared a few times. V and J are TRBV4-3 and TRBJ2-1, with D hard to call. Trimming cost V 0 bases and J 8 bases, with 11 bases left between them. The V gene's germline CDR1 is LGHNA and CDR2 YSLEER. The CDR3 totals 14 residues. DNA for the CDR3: TGCGCCAGCAGCCAAGATTGGGGTTTAGATGAGCAGTTCTTC. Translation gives CASSQDWGLDEQFF.

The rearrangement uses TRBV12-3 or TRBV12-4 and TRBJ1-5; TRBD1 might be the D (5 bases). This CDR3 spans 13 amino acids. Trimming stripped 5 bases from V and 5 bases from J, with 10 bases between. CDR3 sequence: CASSGAEYQPQHF. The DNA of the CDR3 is TGTGCCAGCAGTGGGGCAGAATATCAGCCCCAGCATTTT.

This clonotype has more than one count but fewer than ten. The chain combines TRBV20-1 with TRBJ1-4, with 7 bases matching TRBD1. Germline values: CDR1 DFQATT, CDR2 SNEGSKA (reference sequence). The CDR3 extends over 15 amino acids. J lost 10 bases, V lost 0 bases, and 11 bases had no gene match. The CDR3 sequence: CSARDSRQGRGKLFF. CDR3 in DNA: TGCAGTGCTAGAGATTCCCGACAGGGTCGAGGAAAACTGTTTTTT.

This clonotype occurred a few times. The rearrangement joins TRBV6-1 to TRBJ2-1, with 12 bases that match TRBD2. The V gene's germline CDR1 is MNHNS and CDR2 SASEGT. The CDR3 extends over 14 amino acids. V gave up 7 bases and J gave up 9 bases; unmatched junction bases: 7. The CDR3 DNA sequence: TGTGCCAGCACTAGCGGGGGGGATCAGGGTGAGCAGTTCTTC. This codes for CASTSGGDQGEQFF.

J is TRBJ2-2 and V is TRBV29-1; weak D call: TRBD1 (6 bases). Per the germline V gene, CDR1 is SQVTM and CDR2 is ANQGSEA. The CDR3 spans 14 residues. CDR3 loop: CSAWGTPNTGELFF. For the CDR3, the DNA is TGCAGTGCGTGGGGGACACCGAACACCGGGGAGCTGTTTTTT.

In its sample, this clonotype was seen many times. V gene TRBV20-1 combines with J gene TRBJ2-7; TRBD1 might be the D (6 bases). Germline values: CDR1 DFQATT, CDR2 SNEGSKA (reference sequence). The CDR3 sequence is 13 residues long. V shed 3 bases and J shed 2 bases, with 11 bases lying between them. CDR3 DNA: TGCAGTGCTAGTCAGGGGCTAGCCTACGAGCAGTACTTC. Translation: CSASQGLAYEQYF.

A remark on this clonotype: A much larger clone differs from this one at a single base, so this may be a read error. The CDR3, as DNA: TGCAGTGTTATCGACGTGGACTCCTACGAGCAGTACTTC. Translation: CSVIDVDSYEQYF. The chain recombines TRBV20-1 with TRBJ2-7; D call uncertain. The germline gives CDR1 DFQATT, CDR2 SNEGSKA (reference sequence). V lost 7 bases and J 0 bases, leaving 13 bases between the germline ends. The length of the CDR3 is 13 residues.

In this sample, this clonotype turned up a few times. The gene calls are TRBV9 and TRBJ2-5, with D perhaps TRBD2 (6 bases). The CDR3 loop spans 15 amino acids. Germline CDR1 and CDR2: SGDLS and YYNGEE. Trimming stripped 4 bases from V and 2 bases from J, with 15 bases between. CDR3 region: CASSPFAGRQETQYF. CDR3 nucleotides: TGTGCCAGCAGCCCTTTTGCGGGGCGACAAGAGACCCAGTACTTC.

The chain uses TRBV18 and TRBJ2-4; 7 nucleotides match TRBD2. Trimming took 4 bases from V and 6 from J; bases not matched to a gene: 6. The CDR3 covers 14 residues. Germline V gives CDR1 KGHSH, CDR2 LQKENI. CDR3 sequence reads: CASSQQRGRNIQYF. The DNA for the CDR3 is TGTGCCAGCTCACAGCAGCGGGGTCGAAACATTCAGTACTTC.

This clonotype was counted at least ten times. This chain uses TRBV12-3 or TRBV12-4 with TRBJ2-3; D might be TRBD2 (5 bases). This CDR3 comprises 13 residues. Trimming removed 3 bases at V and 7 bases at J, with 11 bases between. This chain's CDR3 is CASSLVSGYTQYF. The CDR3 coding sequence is TGTGCCAGCAGTTTGGTCTCGGGATATACGCAGTATTTT.